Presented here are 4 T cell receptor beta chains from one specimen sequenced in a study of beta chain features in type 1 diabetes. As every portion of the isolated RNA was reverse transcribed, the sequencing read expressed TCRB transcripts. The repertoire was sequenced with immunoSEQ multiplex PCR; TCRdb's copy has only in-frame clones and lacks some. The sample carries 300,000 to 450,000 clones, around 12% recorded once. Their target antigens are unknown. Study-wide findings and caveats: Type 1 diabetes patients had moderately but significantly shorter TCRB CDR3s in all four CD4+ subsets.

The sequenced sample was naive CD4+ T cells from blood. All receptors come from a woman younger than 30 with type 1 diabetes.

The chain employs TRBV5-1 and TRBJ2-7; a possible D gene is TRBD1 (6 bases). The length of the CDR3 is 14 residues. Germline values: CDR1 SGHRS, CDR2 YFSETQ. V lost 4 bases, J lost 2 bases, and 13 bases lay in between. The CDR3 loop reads CASSPQGDTYEQYF. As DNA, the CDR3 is TGCGCCAGCAGCCCTCAAGGGGACACCTACGAGCAGTACTTC.

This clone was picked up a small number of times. CDR3 nucleotide sequence: TGTGCCAGCAGCGTAGCTACAAGCGGGGGGGGGACAGATACGCAGTATTTT. Translating it yields CASSVATSGGGTDTQYF. V usage is TRBV9 and J usage is TRBJ2-3, with 10 bases aligning to TRBD2. V lost 0 bases and J lost 3; bases outside the gene matches: 7. This CDR3 spans 17 amino acids. Per the germline V gene, CDR1 is SGDLS and CDR2 is YYNGEE.

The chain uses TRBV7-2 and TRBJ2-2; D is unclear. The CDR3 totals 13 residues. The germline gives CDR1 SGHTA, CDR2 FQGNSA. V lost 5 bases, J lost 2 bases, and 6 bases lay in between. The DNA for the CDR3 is TGTGCCAGCAGCGGGCTTAACACCGGGGAGCTGTTTTTT. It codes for CASSGLNTGELFF.

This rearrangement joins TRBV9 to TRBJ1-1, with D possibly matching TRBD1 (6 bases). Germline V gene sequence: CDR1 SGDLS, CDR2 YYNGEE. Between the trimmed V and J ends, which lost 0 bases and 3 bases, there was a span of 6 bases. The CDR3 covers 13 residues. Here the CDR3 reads CASSVEGDTEAFF. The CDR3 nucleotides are TGTGCCAGCAGCGTAGAGGGGGACACTGAAGCTTTCTTT.